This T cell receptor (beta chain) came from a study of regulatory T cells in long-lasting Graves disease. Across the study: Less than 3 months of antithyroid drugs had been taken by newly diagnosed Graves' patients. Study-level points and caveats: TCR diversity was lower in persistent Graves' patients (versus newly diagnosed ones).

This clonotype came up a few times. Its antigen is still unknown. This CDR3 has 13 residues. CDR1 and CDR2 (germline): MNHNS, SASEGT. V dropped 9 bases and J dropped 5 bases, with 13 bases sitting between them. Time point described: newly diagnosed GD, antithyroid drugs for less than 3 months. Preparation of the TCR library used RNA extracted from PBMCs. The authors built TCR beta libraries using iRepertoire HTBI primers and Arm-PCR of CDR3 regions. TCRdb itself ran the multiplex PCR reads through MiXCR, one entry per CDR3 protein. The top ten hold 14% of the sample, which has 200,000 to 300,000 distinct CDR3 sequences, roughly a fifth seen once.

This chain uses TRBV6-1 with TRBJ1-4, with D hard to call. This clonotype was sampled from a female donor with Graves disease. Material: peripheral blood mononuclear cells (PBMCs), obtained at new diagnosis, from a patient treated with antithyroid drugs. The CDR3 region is CASAVRGNEKLFF. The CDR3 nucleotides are TGTGCCAGTGCAGTCCGCGGAAATGAAAAACTGTTTTTT.